This T cell receptor (beta chain) was observed in a study of beta chain features in type 1 diabetes. The CDR3 has 14 amino acids. Between the trimmed V and J ends, which lost 0 bases and 0 bases, there was a span of 6 bases. Germline CDR1 and CDR2: SGHKS and YYEKEE (reference sequence). Expressed TCRB transcripts were sequenced, since all the RNA that had been isolated was reverse transcribed. Some clones are missing from TCRdb's copy, which holds only in-frame ones; the method was immunoSEQ multiplex PCR. The sample gives around 300,000 clones, approximately 15% of which show up once; 6.7% is in the top ten.

This TCR was sampled from a man aged 25-45 years in good health. The chain uses TRBV5-5 and TRBJ1-2; D gene ambiguous. The source material was central memory CD4+ T cells from blood. CDR3 protein: CASSLGGANYGYTF. As DNA, the CDR3 is TGTGCCAGCAGCTTGGGGGGAGCTAACTATGGCTACACCTTC.